This T cell receptor (beta chain) stems from a study of regulatory T cells in long-lasting Graves disease. This CDR3 has 12 amino acids. V was pared by 2 bases and J by 4 bases, with 5 bases between. Germline V gene data show CDR1 as SGHDN and CDR2 as FVKESK. The authors built TCR beta libraries using iRepertoire HTBI primers and Arm-PCR of CDR3 regions. TCRdb itself ran the multiplex PCR reads through MiXCR, one entry per CDR3 protein. Of fewer than 600,000 distinct CDR3 sequences in the sample, approximately 23% were seen once. Time point denoted: persistent/refractory GD, antithyroid drugs over 5 years with positive TRAb. From RNA extracted from PBMCs, the TCR library was made. This clonotype has more than one count but fewer than ten.

The rearrangement joins TRBV14 to TRBJ2-5; D is unclear. The specimen was peripheral blood mononuclear cells (PBMCs), collected when the disease was refractory, from a patient treated with antithyroid drugs. This clonotype was obtained from a female donor with Graves disease. DNA of the CDR3: TGTGCCAGCAGCCAAAGTATAGAGACCCAGTACTTC. It specifies CASSQSIETQYF.